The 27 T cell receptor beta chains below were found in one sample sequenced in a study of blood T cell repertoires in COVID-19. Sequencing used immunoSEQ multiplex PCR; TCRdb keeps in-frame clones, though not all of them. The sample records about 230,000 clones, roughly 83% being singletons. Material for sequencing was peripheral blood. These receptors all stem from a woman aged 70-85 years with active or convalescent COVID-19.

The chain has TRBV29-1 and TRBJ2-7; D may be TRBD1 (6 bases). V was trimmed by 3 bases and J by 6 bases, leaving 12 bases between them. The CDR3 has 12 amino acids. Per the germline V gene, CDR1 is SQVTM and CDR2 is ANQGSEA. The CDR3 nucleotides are TGCAGCGTTGATGGCAGGGGTGGCGAGCAGTACTTC. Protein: CSVDGRGGEQYF.

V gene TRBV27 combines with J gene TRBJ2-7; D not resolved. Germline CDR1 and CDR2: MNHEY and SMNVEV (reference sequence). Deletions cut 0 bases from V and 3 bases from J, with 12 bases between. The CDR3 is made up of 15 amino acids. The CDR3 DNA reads TGTGCCAGCAGTTTATCGATTGGTAGCCTCTACGAGCAGTACTTC. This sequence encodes CASSLSIGSLYEQYF.

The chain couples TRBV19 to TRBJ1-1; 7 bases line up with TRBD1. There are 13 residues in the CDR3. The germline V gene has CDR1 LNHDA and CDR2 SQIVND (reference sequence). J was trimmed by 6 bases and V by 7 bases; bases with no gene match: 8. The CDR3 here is CASTNTGDAEAFF. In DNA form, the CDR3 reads TGTGCCAGTACCAACACAGGGGATGCTGAAGCTTTCTTT.

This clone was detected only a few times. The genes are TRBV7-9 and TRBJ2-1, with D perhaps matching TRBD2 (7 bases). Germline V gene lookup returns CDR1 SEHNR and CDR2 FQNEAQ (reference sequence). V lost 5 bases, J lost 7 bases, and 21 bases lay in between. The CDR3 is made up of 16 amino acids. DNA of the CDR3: TGTGCCAGCAGCCCATGGGGGGGCCGTTTCCATAATGAGCAGTTCTTC. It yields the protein CASSPWGGRFHNEQFF.

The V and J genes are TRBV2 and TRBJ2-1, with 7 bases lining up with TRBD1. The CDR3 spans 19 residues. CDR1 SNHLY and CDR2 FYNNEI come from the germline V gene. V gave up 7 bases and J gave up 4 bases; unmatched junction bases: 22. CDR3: CASILSLGGAGRAYNEQFF. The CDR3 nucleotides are TGTGCCAGCATTCTATCCTTAGGGGGCGCCGGACGGGCATACAATGAGCAGTTCTTC.

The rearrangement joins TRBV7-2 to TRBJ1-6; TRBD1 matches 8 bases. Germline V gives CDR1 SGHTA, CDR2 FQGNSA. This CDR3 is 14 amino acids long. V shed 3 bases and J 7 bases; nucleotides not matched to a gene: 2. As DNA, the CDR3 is TGTGCCAGCAGCTTGAGGACAGGGAATTCACCCCTCCACTTT. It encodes CASSLRTGNSPLHF.

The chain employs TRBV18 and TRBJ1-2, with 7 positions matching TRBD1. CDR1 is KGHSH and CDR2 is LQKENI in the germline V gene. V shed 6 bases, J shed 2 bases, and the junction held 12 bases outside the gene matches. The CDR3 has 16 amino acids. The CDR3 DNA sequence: TGTGCCAGCTCCCCCTCCAGGGGGATGGCCAACTATGGCTACACCTTC. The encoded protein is CASSPSRGMANYGYTF. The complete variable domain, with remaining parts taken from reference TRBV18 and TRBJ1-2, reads NAGVMQNPRHLVRRRGQEARLRCSPMKGHSHVYWYRQLPEEGLKFMVYLQKENIIDESGMPKERFSAEFPKEGPSILRIQQVVRGDSAAYFCASSPSRGMANYGYTFGSGTRLTVV.

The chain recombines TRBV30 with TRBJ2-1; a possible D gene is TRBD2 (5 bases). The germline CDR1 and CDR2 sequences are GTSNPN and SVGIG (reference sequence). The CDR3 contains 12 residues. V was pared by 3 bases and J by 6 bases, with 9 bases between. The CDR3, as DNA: TGTGCCTGGAGCGTAGCGTTCAATGAGCAGTTCTTC. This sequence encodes CAWSVAFNEQFF.

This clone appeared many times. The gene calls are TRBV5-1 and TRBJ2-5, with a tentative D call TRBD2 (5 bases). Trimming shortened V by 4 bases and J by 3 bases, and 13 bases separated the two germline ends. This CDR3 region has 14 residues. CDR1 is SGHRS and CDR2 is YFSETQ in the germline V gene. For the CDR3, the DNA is TGCGCCAGCAGCACCGACGGACTTAAAGAGACCCAGTACTTC. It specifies CASSTDGLKETQYF.

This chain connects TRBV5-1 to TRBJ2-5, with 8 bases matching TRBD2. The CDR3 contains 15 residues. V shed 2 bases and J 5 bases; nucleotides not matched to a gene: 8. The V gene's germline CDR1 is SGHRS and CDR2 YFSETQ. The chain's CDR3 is CASSLGTSGFETQYF. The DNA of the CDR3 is TGCGCCAGCAGCTTAGGGACTAGTGGGTTTGAGACCCAGTACTTC.

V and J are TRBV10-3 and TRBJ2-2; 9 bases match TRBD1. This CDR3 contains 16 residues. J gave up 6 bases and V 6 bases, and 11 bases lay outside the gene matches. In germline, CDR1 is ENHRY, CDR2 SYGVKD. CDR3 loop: CAIRGARQGVAGELFF. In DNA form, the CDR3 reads TGTGCCATCAGGGGGGCGCGACAGGGGGTAGCCGGGGAGCTGTTTTTT.

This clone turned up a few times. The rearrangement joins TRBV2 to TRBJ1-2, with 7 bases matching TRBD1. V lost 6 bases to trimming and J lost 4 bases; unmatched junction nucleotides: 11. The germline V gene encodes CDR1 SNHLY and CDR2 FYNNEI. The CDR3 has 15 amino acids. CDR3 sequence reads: CASRSTGAGGYGYTF. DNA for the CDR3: TGTGCCAGCAGGTCTACAGGGGCCGGGGGCTATGGCTACACCTTC.

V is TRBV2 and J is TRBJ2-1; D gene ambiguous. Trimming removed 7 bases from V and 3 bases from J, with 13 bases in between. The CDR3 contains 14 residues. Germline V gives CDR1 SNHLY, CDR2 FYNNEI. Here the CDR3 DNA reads TGTGCCAGCATGCAGGCTAACGTCTACAATGAGCAGTTCTTC. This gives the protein CASMQANVYNEQFF.

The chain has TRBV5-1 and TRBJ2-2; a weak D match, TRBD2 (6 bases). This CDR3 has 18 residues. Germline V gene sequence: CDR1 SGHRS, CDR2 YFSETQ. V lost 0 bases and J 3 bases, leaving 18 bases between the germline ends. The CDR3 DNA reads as TGCGCCAGCAGCTTGGGTACGCCGGGACTCAGTGACACCGGGGAGCTGTTTTTT. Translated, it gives CASSLGTPGLSDTGELFF.

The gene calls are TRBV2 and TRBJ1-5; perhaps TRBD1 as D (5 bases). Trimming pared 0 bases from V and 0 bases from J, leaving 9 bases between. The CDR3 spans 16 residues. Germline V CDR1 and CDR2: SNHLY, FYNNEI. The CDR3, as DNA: TGTGCCAGCAGTGAAGCGGGGGGAGGTAGCAATCAGCCCCAGCATTTT. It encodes CASSEAGGGSNQPQHF.

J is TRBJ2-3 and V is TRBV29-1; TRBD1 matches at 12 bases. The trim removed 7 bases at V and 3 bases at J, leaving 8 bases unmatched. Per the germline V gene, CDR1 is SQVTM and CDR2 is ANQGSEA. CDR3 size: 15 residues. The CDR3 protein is CSAGTGGWGTDTQYF. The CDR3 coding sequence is TGCAGCGCCGGGACAGGGGGCTGGGGGACAGATACGCAGTATTTT.

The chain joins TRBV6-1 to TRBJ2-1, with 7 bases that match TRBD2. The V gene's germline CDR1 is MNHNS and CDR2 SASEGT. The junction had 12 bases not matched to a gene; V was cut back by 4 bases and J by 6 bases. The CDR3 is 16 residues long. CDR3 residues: CASSGERGRWGNEQFF. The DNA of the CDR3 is TGTGCCAGCAGTGGCGAGCGGGGCCGATGGGGCAATGAGCAGTTCTTC.

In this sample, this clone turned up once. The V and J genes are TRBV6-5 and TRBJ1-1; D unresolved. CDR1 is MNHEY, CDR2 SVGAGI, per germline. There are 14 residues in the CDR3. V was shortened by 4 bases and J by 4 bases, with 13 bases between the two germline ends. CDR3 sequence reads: CASSSEGWSTEAFF. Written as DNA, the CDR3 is TGTGCCAGCAGTTCAGAGGGATGGAGCACTGAAGCTTTCTTT.

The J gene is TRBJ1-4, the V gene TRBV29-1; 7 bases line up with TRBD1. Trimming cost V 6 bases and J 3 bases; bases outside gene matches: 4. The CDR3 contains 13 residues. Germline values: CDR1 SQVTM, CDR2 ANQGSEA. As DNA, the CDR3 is TGCAGCGTGAGACAGGGCCCTAATGAAAAACTGTTTTTT. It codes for CSVRQGPNEKLFF. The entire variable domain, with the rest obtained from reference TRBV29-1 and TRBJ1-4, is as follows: SAVISQKPSRDICQRGTSLTIQCQVDSQVTMMFWYRQQPGQSLTLIATANQGSEATYESGFVIDKFPISRPNLTFSTLTVSNMSPEDSSIYLCSVRQGPNEKLFFGSGTQLSVL.

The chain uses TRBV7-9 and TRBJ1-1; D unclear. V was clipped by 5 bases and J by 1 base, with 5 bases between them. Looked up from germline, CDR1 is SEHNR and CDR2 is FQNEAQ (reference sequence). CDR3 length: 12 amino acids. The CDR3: CASSRGNTEAFF. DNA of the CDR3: TGTGCCAGCAGCAGAGGGAACACTGAAGCTTTCTTT.

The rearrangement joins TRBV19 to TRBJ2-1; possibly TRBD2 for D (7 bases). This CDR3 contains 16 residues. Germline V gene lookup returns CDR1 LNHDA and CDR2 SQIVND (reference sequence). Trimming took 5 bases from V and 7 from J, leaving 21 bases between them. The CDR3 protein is CASSPPFGGGGNEQFF. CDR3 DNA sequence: TGTGCCAGTAGTCCCCCGTTTGGGGGGGGCGGGAATGAGCAGTTCTTC.

The CDR3 DNA is TGTGCCATCAGTCCAGCCTCCGGGGGGCGGACAGATACGCAGTATTTT. Its translation: CAISPASGGRTDTQYF. The rearrangement joins TRBV10-3 to TRBJ2-3, with a possible D match to TRBD2 (7 bases). The CDR3 is made up of 16 amino acids. V was trimmed by 5 bases and J by 3 bases, leaving 18 bases between them. Germline loops: CDR1 ENHRY, CDR2 SYGVKD.

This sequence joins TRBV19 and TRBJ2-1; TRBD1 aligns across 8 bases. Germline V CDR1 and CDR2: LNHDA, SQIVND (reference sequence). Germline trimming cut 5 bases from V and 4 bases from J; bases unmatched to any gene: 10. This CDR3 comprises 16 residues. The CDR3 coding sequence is TGTGCCAGTAGTCGCGGGACAGGTAGAGGTTACAATGAGCAGTTCTTC. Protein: CASSRGTGRGYNEQFF.

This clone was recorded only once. The CDR3 reads CASSESRWERGDTDTQYF. The CDR3, as DNA: TGCGCCAGCAGTGAGTCGAGGTGGGAGCGGGGGGACACAGATACGCAGTATTTT. This rearrangement joins TRBV10-2 to TRBJ2-3; 9 bases map to TRBD2. Trimming took 0 bases from V and 2 from J; bases not matched to a gene: 9. Germline V gene sequence: CDR1 WSHSY, CDR2 SAAADI. The CDR3 sequence is 18 residues long.

CDR3 region: CASSNRLAGDTDTQYF. In nucleotides, the CDR3 is TGCGCCAGCAGCAACCGACTAGCGGGAGACACAGATACGCAGTATTTT. This chain connects TRBV5-1 to TRBJ2-3; the match to TRBD2 covers 12 bases. In germline, CDR1 is SGHRS, CDR2 YFSETQ. The length of the CDR3 is 16 residues. The V and J ends lost 4 bases and 2 bases, in that order; junction bases with no gene match: 5. Variable domain in full (rest from reference TRBV5-1 and TRBJ2-3): KAGVTQTPRYLIKTRGQQVTLSCSPISGHRSVSWYQQTPGQGLQFLFEYFSETQRNKGNFPGRFSGRQFSNSRSEMNVSTLELGDSALYLCASSNRLAGDTDTQYFGPGTRLTVL.

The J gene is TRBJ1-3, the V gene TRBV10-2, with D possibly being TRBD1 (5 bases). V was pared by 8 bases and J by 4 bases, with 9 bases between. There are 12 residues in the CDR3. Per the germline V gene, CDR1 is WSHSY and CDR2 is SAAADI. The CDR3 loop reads CASAGKGNTIYF. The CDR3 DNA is TGCGCCAGCGCAGGGAAAGGAAACACCATATATTTT.

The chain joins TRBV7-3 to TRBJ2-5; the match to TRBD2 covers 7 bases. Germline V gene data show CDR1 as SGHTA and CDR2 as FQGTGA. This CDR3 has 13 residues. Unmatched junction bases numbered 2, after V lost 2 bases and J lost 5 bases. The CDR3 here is CASSLGRGETQYF. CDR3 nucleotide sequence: TGTGCCAGCAGCTTAGGGCGGGGGGAGACCCAGTACTTC.